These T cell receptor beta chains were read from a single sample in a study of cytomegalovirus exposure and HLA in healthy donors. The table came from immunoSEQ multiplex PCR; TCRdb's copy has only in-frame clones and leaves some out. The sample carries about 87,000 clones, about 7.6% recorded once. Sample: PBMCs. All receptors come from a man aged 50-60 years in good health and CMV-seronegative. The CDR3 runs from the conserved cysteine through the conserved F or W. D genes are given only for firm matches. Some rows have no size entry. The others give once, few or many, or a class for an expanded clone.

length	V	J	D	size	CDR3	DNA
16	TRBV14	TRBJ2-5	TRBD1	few	CASSQGSTGGAETQYF	TGTGCCAGCAGCCAAGGGTCGACAGGGGGTGCAGAGACCCAGTACTTC
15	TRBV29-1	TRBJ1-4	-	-	CSVGPAGGLNEKLFF	TGCAGCGTTGGGCCCGCGGGAGGATTGAATGAAAAACTGTTTTTT
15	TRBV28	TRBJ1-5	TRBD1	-	CASRVPGGINQPQHF	TGTGCCAGCAGGGTTCCAGGGGGCATCAATCAGCCCCAGCATTTT
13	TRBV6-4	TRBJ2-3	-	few	CASSEVATDTQYF	TGTGCCAGCAGTGAGGTAGCCACAGATACGCAGTATTTT
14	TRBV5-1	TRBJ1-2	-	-	CASTLDPQAYGYTF	TGCGCCAGCACCCTAGACCCACAGGCCTATGGCTACACCTTC
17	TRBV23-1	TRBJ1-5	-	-	CASSQPWARCSARPQHF	TGCGCCAGCAGTCAACCCTGGGCCAGGTGCTCTGCCCGGCCCCAGCATTTT
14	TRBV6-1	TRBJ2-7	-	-	CASSEQVGSYEQYF	TGTGCCAGCAGTGAGCAAGTCGGTTCCTACGAGCAGTACTTC
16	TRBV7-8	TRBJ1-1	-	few	CASSFGGGGRNTEAFF	TGTGCCAGCAGCTTTGGGGGAGGGGGGCGGAACACTGAAGCTTTCTTT
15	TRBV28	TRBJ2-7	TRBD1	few	CASSPGDRMNYEQYF	TGTGCCAGCAGTCCCGGGGACAGGATGAACTACGAGCAGTACTTC
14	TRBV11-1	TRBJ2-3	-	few	CASSSAVVTDTQYF	TGTGCCAGCAGCTCCGCGGTGGTTACAGATACGCAGTATTTT
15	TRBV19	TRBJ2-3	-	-	CASSIGGRETDTQYF	TGTGCCAGTAGTATAGGCGGCAGGGAAACAGATACGCAGTATTTT
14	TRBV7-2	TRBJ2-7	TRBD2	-	CASSLIAGLYEQYF	TGTGCCAGCAGCCTGATAGCGGGCCTCTACGAGCAGTACTTC
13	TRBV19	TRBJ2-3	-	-	CASTTENTDTQYF	TGTGCCTCAACGACAGAAAACACAGATACGCAGTATTTT
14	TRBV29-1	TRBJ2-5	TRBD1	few	CSVTLQGAGETQYF	TGCAGCGTTACCTTGCAGGGGGCGGGAGAGACCCAGTACTTC
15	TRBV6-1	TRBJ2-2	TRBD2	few	CASSELAGNTGELFF	TGTGCCAGCAGTGAACTAGCGGGGAACACCGGGGAGCTGTTTTTT
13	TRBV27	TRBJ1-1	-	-	CASSLSGGTEAFF	TGTGCCAGCAGTTTATCGGGGGGGACTGAAGCTTTCTTT
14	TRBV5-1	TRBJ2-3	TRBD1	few	CASSVGQGADTQYF	TGCGCCAGCAGCGTCGGACAGGGGGCAGATACGCAGTATTTT
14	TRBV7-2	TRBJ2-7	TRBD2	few	CASSLTSGDYEQYF	TGTGCCAGCAGCTTGACTAGCGGGGACTACGAGCAGTACTTC
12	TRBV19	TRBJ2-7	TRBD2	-	CATTSGKREQYF	TGTGCCACCACTAGCGGGAAGAGGGAACAGTACTTC
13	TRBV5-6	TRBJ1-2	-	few	CASSFRRWIGYTF	TGTGCCAGCAGCTTCCGCAGGTGGATCGGCTACACCTTC
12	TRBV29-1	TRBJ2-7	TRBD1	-	CSVWDSGYEQYF	TGCAGCGTTTGGGACAGTGGCTACGAGCAGTACTTC
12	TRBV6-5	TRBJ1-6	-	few	CASSSLNSPLHF	TGTGCCAGCAGTTCCCTTAATTCACCCCTCCACTTT
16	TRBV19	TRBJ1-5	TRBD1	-	CASSARTGFEGQPQHF	TGTGCCAGTAGTGCCCGGACAGGATTCGAGGGTCAGCCCCAGCATTTT
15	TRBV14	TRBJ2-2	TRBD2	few	CASSRQRGGLGELFF	TGTGCCAGCAGCCGGCAGCGGGGGGGCCTCGGGGAGCTGTTTTTT